These 10 T cell receptor beta chains share one sample of origin, sequenced in a study of tissue T cells after allogeneic stem cell transplantation. This table comes from immunoSEQ multiplex PCR, and its TCRdb copy is limited to in-frame clones, with some not included. The sample lists roughly 2,100 clones; roughly 66% were seen once. Enrolled prospectively were adult allogeneic hematopoietic cell transplant recipients whose graft-versus-host disease was steroid-refractory. The sequencing here drew on transverse colon tissue, taken at autopsy. The source of these receptors is a male patient older than 55 with steroid-refractory graft-versus-host disease after an allogeneic stem cell transplant. Among the T cells, some may be from the graft donor.

The rearrangement links TRBV27 to TRBJ2-1; 11 bases align to TRBD2. Germline CDR1 reads MNHEY; CDR2 reads SMNVEV (reference sequence). V lost 4 bases and J lost 8; bases outside the gene matches: 10. The CDR3 is 16 amino acids. As DNA, the CDR3 is TGTGCCAGCAGTTCCGAACGACTAGCGGGGCATGATGAGCAGTTCTTC. It specifies CASSSERLAGHDEQFF.

The V call is TRBV25-1, the J call TRBJ1-3; D is ambiguous. V dropped 3 bases and J dropped 0 bases, with 9 bases sitting between them. The V gene's germline CDR1 is MGHDK and CDR2 SYGVNS. The CDR3 totals 15 residues. DNA of the CDR3: TGTGCCAGCAGTGATTCCAAGGACTCTGGAAACACCATATATTTT. Protein product: CASSDSKDSGNTIYF.

The chain joins TRBV3-1 (or the pseudogene TRBV3-2) to TRBJ1-6; no reliable D call. The length of the CDR3 is 15 residues. The V end was cut by 1 base, the J end by 7 bases, with 11 bases between. Germline V gene lookup returns CDR1 LGHDT and CDR2 YNNKEL (reference sequence). CDR3 nucleotide sequence: TGTGCCAGCAGCCAAGGATTAGAATCGAATTCACCCCTCCACTTT. It yields the protein CASSQGLESNSPLHF.

The V call is TRBV7-8, the J call TRBJ1-4; weak D call: TRBD1 (6 bases). V was shortened by 1 base and J by 2 bases, with 23 bases between the two germline ends. The CDR3 extends over 20 amino acids. Germline CDR1 reads SGHVS; CDR2 reads FQNEAQ. This CDR3 reads CASSLGGRDTFGRTNEKLFF. CDR3 in DNA: TGTGCCAGCAGCTTAGGAGGTCGGGACACCTTCGGGAGGACTAATGAAAAACTGTTTTTT.

In nucleotides, the CDR3 is TGTGCCAGCAGTGAAGGCGGGGGCCTAGTCGAGCAGTTCTTC. Its translation: CASSEGGGLVEQFF. This sequence joins TRBV6-1 and TRBJ2-1, with D maybe TRBD2 (7 bases). Germline V gene sequence: CDR1 MNHNS, CDR2 SASEGT. Trimming shortened V by 1 base and J by 10 bases, and 14 bases separated the two germline ends. The CDR3 sequence is 14 residues long.

This chain links TRBV7-8 with TRBJ1-6; maybe TRBD1 (5 bases). V lost 5 bases, J lost 10 bases, and 9 bases lay in between. CDR1 and CDR2 (germline): SGHVS, FQNEAQ. The CDR3 loop spans 12 amino acids. DNA of the CDR3: TGTGCCAGCAGCCAGGGTACCTCACCCCTCCACTTT. It translates to CASSQGTSPLHF.

This clone was seen just once. The J gene is TRBJ2-1, the V gene TRBV6-5, with D hard to call. Germline CDR1 and CDR2: MNHEY and SVGAGI. This CDR3 has 12 residues. Trimming shortened V by 0 bases and J by 10 bases, and 7 bases separated the two germline ends. The CDR3 protein is CASSYSNLEQFF. CDR3 in DNA: TGTGCCAGCAGTTACTCGAATTTGGAGCAGTTCTTC.

The chain's CDR3 is CASSPDGWGLDYGYTF. The CDR3 DNA reads TGTGCCAGCAGCCCCGACGGTTGGGGCTTAGACTATGGCTACACCTTC. This chain links TRBV11-2 with TRBJ1-2, with TRBD1 as a possible D gene (5 bases). The CDR3 has 16 amino acids. Germline V lookup: CDR1 SGHAT, CDR2 FQNNGV. The V end lost 5 bases, the J end lost 3 bases, and 19 bases lay between the germline ends.

The CDR3 nucleotides are TGTGCCGCACAGACGGACCCGGCCGGATCACCCCTCCACTTT. Translated, it gives CAAQTDPAGSPLHF. The rearrangement uses TRBV10-3 and TRBJ1-6; no reliable D call. Deletions cut 11 bases from V and 10 bases from J, with 21 bases between. The germline gives CDR1 ENHRY, CDR2 SYGVKD. This CDR3 is built from 14 residues.

The chain recombines TRBV23-1 with TRBJ1-1; 9 bases line up with TRBD1. TRBV23-1 is placed among ORFs of uncertain function. V dropped 10 bases and J dropped 5; count of bases not matched to a gene: 5. The length of the CDR3 is 12 residues. CDR3 DNA sequence: TGCGCCAACGACGACAGGGGGACTGAAGCTTTCTTT. Translating it yields CANDDRGTEAFF.